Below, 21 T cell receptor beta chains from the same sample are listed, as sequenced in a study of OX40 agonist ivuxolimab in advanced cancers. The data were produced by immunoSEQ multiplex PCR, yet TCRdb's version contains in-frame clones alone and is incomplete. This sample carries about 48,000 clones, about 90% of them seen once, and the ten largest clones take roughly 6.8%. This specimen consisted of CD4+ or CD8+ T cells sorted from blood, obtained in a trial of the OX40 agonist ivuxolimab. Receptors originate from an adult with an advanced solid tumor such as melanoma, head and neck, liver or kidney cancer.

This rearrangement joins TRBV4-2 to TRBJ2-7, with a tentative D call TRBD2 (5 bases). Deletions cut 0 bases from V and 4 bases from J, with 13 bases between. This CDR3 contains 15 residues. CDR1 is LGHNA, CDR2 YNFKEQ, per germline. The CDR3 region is CASSQDPSSYYEQYF. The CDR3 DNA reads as TGTGCCAGCAGCCAAGATCCTAGCTCTTATTACGAGCAGTACTTC.

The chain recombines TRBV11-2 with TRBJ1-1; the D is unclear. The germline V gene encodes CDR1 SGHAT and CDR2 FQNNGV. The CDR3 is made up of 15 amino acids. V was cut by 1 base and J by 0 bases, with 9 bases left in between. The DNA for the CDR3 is TGTGCCAGCAGCTTAGCACAGCTTATGAACACTGAAGCTTTCTTT. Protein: CASSLAQLMNTEAFF.

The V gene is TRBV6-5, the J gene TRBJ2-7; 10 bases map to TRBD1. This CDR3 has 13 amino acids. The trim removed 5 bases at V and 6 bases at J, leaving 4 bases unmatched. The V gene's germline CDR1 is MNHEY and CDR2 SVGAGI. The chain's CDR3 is CASSAGTGVEQYF. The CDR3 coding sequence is TGTGCCAGCAGTGCCGGGACAGGGGTCGAGCAGTACTTC.

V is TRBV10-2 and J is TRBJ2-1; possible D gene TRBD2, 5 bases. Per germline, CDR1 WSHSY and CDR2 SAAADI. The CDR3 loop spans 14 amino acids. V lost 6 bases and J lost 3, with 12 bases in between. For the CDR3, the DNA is TGCGCCAGCAGCTCCCCCGCGGGCTACAATGAGCAGTTCTTC. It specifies CASSSPAGYNEQFF.

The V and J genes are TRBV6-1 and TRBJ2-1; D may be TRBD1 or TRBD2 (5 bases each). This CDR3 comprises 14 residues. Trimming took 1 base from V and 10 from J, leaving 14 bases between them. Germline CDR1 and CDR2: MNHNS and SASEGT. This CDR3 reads CASSEVGSGREQFF. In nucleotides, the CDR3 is TGTGCCAGCAGTGAAGTCGGCTCAGGGAGAGAGCAGTTCTTC.

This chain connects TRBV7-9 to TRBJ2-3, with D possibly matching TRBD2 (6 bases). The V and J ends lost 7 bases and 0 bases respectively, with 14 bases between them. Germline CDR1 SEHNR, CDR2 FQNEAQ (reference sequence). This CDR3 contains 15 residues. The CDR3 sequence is CASTRPGVSTDTQYF. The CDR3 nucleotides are TGTGCCAGCACCCGGCCGGGGGTCAGCACAGATACGCAGTATTTT.

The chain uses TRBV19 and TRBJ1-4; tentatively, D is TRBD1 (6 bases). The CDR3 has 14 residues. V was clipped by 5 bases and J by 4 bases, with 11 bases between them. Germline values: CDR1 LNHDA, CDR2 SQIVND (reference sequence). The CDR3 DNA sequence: TGTGCCAGTAGTCCCGAGGGGGTTAATGAAAAACTGTTTTTT. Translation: CASSPEGVNEKLFF.

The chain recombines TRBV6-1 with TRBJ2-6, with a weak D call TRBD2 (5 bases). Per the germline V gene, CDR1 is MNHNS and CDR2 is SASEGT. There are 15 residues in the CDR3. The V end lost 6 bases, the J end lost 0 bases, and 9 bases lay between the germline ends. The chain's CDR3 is CASSGENSGANVLTF. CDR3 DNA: TGTGCCAGCAGCGGGGAGAACTCTGGGGCCAACGTCCTGACTTTC.

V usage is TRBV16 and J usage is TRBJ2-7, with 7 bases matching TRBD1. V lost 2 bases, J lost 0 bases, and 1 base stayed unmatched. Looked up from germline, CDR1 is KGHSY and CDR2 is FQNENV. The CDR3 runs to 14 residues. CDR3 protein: CASSQGTVSYEQYF. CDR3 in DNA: TGTGCCAGCAGCCAAGGGACAGTCTCCTACGAGCAGTACTTC. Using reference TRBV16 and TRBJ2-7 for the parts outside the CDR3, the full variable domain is GEEVAQTPKHLVRGEGQKAKLYCAPIKGHSYVFWYQQVLKNEFKFLISFQNENVFDETGMPKERFSAKCLPNSPCSLEIQATKLEDSAVYFCASSQGTVSYEQYFGPGTRLTVT.

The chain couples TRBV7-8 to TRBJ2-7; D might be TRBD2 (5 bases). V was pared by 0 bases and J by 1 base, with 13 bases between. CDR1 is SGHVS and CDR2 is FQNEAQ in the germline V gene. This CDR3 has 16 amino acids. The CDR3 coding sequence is TGTGCCAGCAGCTTAGCCCCCACGGGATTGTCCTACGAGCAGTACTTC. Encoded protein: CASSLAPTGLSYEQYF.

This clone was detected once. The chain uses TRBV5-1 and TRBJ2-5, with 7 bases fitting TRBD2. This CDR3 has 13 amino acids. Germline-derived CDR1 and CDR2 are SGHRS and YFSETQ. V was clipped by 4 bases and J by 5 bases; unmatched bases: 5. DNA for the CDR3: TGCGCCAGCAGCGAGACTAGCAAGGAGACCCAGTACTTC. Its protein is CASSETSKETQYF.

CDR3 coding DNA: TGCGCCAGCAGCTTGGTGCCCCTTGCCGACGGGGTGGGTAACTATGGCTACACCTTC. Protein product: CASSLVPLADGVGNYGYTF. The chain combines TRBV5-1 with TRBJ1-2; no firm D call. Germline V CDR1 and CDR2: SGHRS, YFSETQ. This CDR3 contains 19 residues. Trimming took off 0 bases at V and 1 base at J, with 22 bases between the two ends.

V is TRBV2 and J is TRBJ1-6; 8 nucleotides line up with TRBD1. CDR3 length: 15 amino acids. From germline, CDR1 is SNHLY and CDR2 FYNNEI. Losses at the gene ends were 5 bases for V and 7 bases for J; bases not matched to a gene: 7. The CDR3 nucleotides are TGTGCCAGCAGTCCTGGACAGGGAAAGAATTCACCCCTCCACTTT. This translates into CASSPGQGKNSPLHF.

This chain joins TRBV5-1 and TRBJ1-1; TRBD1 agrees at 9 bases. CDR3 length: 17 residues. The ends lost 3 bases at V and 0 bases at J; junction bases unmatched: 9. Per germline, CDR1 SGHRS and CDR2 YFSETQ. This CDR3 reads CASSSGTGSYMNTEAFF. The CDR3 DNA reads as TGCGCCAGCAGCTCCGGGACAGGGTCTTACATGAACACTGAAGCTTTCTTT.

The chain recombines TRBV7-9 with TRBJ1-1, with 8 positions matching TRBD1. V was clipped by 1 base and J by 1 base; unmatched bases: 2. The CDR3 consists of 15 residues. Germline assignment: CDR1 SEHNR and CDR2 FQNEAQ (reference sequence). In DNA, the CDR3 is TGTGCCAGCAGCTTAGAGCAGGGGGCGAACACTGAAGCTTTCTTT. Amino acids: CASSLEQGANTEAFF.

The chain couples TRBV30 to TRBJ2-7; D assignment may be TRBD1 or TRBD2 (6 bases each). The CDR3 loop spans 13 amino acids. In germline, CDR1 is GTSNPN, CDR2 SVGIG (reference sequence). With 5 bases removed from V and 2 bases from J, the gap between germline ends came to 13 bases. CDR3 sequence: CAWGGGLAYEQYF. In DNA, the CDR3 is TGTGCCTGGGGAGGGGGACTCGCCTACGAGCAGTACTTC.

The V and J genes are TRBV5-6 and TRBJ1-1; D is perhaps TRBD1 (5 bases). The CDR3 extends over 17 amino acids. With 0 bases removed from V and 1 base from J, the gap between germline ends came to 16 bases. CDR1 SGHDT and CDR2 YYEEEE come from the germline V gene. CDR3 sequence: CASSLVTWGGTNTEAFF. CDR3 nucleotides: TGTGCCAGCAGCTTGGTGACGTGGGGAGGGACGAACACTGAAGCTTTCTTT.

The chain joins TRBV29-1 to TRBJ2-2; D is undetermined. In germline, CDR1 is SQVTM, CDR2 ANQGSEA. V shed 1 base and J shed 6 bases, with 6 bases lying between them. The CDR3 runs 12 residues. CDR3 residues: CSVEGPSGELFF. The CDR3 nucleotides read TGCAGCGTTGAAGGTCCGTCCGGGGAGCTGTTTTTT.

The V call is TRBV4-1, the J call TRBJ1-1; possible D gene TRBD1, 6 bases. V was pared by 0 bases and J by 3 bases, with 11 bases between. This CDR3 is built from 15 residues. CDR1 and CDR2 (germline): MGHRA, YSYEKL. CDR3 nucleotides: TGCGCCAGCAGCCAAGAGTTACAGGGATACACTGAAGCTTTCTTT. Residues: CASSQELQGYTEAFF.

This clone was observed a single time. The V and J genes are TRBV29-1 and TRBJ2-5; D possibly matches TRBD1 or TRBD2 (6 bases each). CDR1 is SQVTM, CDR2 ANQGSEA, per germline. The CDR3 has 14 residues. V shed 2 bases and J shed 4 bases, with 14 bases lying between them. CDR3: CSVESGGGRETQYF. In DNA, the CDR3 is TGCAGCGTTGAATCTGGTGGGGGGCGAGAGACCCAGTACTTC.

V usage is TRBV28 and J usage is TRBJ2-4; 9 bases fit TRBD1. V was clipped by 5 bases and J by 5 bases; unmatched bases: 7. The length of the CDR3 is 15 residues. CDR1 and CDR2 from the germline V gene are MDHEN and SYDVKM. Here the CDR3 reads CASSTTDRGQNIQYF. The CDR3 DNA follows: TGTGCCAGCAGTACGACGGACAGGGGTCAAAACATTCAGTACTTC.